A single sample gave rise to the 18 T cell receptor beta chains below, sequenced in a study of blood T cell repertoires in COVID-19. The repertoire was sequenced with immunoSEQ multiplex PCR; TCRdb's copy has only in-frame clones and lacks some. In the table there are roughly 150,000 clones, around 85% of which are singletons. Sequencing was done on a sample of peripheral blood. The source is a man aged 45-65 years with acute or convalescent COVID-19.

V usage is TRBV6-5 and J usage is TRBJ2-2; possibly TRBD1 for D (5 bases). CDR1 is MNHEY, CDR2 SVGAGI, per germline. Trimming cost V 0 bases and J 7 bases, with 9 bases left between them. There are 14 residues in the CDR3. CDR3 sequence reads: CASSYSSGHGELFF. DNA of the CDR3: TGTGCCAGCAGTTACTCTTCAGGGCACGGGGAGCTGTTTTTT.

About this clone: This CDR3 is also generated by other DNA sequences in the sample. The V and J genes are TRBV5-1 and TRBJ2-7, with a tentative D call TRBD1 (5 bases). V gave up 2 bases and J gave up 5 bases, with 8 bases separating them. This CDR3 spans 12 amino acids. CDR1 is SGHRS and CDR2 is YFSETQ in the germline V gene. CDR3 region: CASSLTGHEQYF. CDR3 nucleotide sequence: TGCGCCAGCAGCTTAACAGGCCACGAGCAGTACTTC.

The rearrangement links TRBV6-5 to TRBJ1-2; possible D gene TRBD1, 5 bases. Germline loops: CDR1 MNHEY, CDR2 SVGAGI. V dropped 6 bases and J dropped 0 bases, with 11 bases sitting between them. The CDR3 runs to 14 residues. The CDR3: CASSTGGTNYGYTF. CDR3 DNA: TGTGCCAGCAGCACCGGGGGAACTAACTATGGCTACACCTTC.

This chain uses TRBV5-6 with TRBJ2-3; 10 bases line up with TRBD2. This CDR3 spans 15 amino acids. The germline CDR1 and CDR2 sequences are SGHDT and YYEEEE. Trimming took 4 bases from V and 6 from J; bases not matched to a gene: 8. The CDR3 DNA sequence: TGTGCCAGCAGCCCGGTTAGCGGGAGGTGGGATACGCAGTATTTT. This encodes CASSPVSGRWDTQYF.

The rearrangement links TRBV12-3 or TRBV12-4 to TRBJ2-2, with D perhaps matching TRBD1 (6 bases). Trimming shortened V by 10 bases and J by 4 bases, and 13 bases separated the two germline ends. The CDR3 is 13 residues long. The CDR3 DNA follows: TGTGCCACCGACGAAGGGGGCACCGGGGAGCTGTTTTTT. Protein sequence: CATDEGGTGELFF.

The chain is built from TRBV7-2 and TRBJ2-7; perhaps TRBD2 as D (6 bases). Germline CDR1 and CDR2: SGHTA and FQGNSA. The germline V and J ends were trimmed by 3 bases and 0 bases, with 9 bases remaining between them. The CDR3 contains 14 residues. The CDR3 loop reads CASSLSGSSYEQYF. CDR3 DNA: TGTGCCAGCAGCTTGTCCGGGAGCTCCTACGAGCAGTACTTC.

V usage is TRBV11-3 and J usage is TRBJ1-2; D possibly corresponds to TRBD1 (6 bases). This CDR3 has 18 residues. Germline values: CDR1 SGHNT, CDR2 YENEEA. Trimming took off 5 bases at V and 2 bases at J, with 24 bases between the two ends. The CDR3 sequence: CASSNPGQGQTANYGYTF. The CDR3 nucleotides are TGTGCCAGCAGCAACCCGGGTCAGGGGCAAACGGCCAACTATGGCTACACCTTC.

This clone was picked up one time. The gene calls are TRBV10-2 and TRBJ1-1, with 9 positions matching TRBD1. The germline V gene has CDR1 WSHSY and CDR2 SAAADI. The CDR3 has 15 residues. V gave up 5 bases and J gave up 1 base; unmatched junction bases: 5. The CDR3 sequence is CASSTGGVGNTEAFF. DNA of the CDR3: TGCGCCAGCAGTACAGGGGGCGTTGGGAACACTGAAGCTTTCTTT.

V usage is TRBV5-5 and J usage is TRBJ1-6; D remains unclear. The CDR3 totals 14 residues. The ends were cut back, 1 base at V and 13 bases at J, with 15 bases in the middle. The V gene's germline CDR1 is SGHKS and CDR2 YYEKEE (reference sequence). The CDR3 DNA follows: TGTGCCAGCAGCTTGCCAAGCCCCCGGGTGCCCCTCCACTTT. Its translation: CASSLPSPRVPLHF. The full variable domain, completed using reference TRBV5-5 and TRBJ1-6, is DAGVTQSPTHLIKTRGQQVTLRCSPISGHKSVSWYQQVLGQGPQFIFQYYEKEERGRGNFPDRFSARQFPNYSSELNVNALLLGDSALYLCASSLPSPRVPLHFGNGTRLTVT.

The chain links TRBV9 to TRBJ1-2, with 10 bases matching TRBD1. The CDR3 has 15 residues. Trimming cost V 0 bases and J 4 bases; bases outside gene matches: 3. Germline CDR1 SGDLS, CDR2 YYNGEE. DNA for the CDR3: TGTGCCAGCAGCGTAGGGGACAGGGGAAGCTATGGCTACACCTTC. Translating it yields CASSVGDRGSYGYTF.

This chain connects TRBV5-1 to TRBJ1-1; TRBD1 might be the D (5 bases). The germline V gene has CDR1 SGHRS and CDR2 YFSETQ. This CDR3 has 14 residues. Trimming removed 4 bases from V and 2 bases from J, with 12 bases in between. The CDR3 DNA is TGCGCCAGCAGCCCCTATAGGACAAACACTGAAGCTTTCTTT. It codes for CASSPYRTNTEAFF.

CDR3 residues: CASSPSGEGLGSPLHF. CDR3 bases: TGTGCCAGCAGCCCTTCGGGGGAGGGGCTAGGATCACCCCTCCACTTT. The chain links TRBV7-3 to TRBJ1-6, with D possibly TRBD1 on 5 matching bases. Trimming removed 5 bases from V and 10 bases from J, with 21 bases in between. Germline assignment: CDR1 SGHTA and CDR2 FQGTGA. This CDR3 is 16 amino acids long.

This sequence joins TRBV3-1 (or the pseudogene TRBV3-2) and TRBJ1-6; 7 nucleotides match TRBD1. The CDR3 sequence is 18 residues long. Per the germline V gene, CDR1 is LGHDT and CDR2 is YNNKEL (reference sequence). Germline trimming cut 6 bases from V and 0 bases from J; bases unmatched to any gene: 11. CDR3 amino acids: CASRGTRQGSSYNSPLHF. The CDR3 coding sequence is TGTGCCAGCAGGGGAACGAGACAGGGTAGCTCCTATAATTCACCCCTCCACTTT.

The CDR3 bases are TGTGCCAGTACTGGGGGCCAATCGGTTTTTGATACGCAGTATTTT. This gives the protein CASTGGQSVFDTQYF. J is TRBJ2-3 and V is TRBV19, with D perhaps TRBD1 (6 bases). The V and J ends lost 7 bases and 6 bases respectively, with 20 bases between them. The germline V gene has CDR1 LNHDA and CDR2 SQIVND (reference sequence). The CDR3 has 15 amino acids.

J is TRBJ2-2 and V is TRBV5-5; 10 bases line up with TRBD2. This CDR3 is 16 amino acids long. With 4 bases clipped from V and 0 bases from J, the junction kept 3 bases outside the gene matches. CDR1 and CDR2 (germline): SGHKS, YYEKEE (reference sequence). The CDR3 loop reads CASSLGLAANTGELFF. In nucleotides, the CDR3 is TGTGCCAGCAGCCTCGGACTAGCGGCGAACACCGGGGAGCTGTTTTTT.

V usage is TRBV6-1 and J usage is TRBJ1-2; TRBD1 might be the D (5 bases). The CDR3 contains 14 residues. Trimming shortened V by 3 bases and J by 2 bases, and 10 bases separated the two germline ends. Germline V gene sequence: CDR1 MNHNS, CDR2 SASEGT. CDR3 protein: CASSEGGQNYGYTF. CDR3 DNA: TGTGCCAGCAGTGAGGGGGGTCAGAACTATGGCTACACCTTC.

The V call is TRBV28, the J call TRBJ1-4; the match to TRBD1 covers 7 bases. Germline V gene sequence: CDR1 MDHEN, CDR2 SYDVKM. The V segment lost 6 bases and the J segment 7 bases; nucleotides outside the gene matches: 8. The CDR3 is made up of 14 amino acids. For the CDR3, the DNA is TGTGCCAGCAGCCAAGGACAGGAAAGTGAAAAACTGTTTTTT. The encoded protein is CASSQGQESEKLFF. The entire variable domain, with the rest obtained from reference TRBV28 and TRBJ1-4, is as follows: DVKVTQSSRYLVKRTGEKVFLECVQDMDHENMFWYRQDPGLGLRLIYFSYDVKMKEKGDIPEGYSVSREKKERFSLILESASTNQTSMYLCASSQGQESEKLFFGSGTQLSVL.

This clone was detected a few times. V usage is TRBV7-6 and J usage is TRBJ2-5; 8 positions match TRBD2. The germline gives CDR1 SGHVS, CDR2 FNYEAQ. V gave up 0 bases and J gave up 2 bases; unmatched junction bases: 2. The length of the CDR3 is 15 residues. The CDR3 sequence is CASSLALAVQETQYF. Here the CDR3 DNA reads TGTGCCAGCAGCTTAGCACTAGCGGTACAAGAGACCCAGTACTTC. The whole variable domain, filled in from reference TRBV7-6 and TRBJ2-5, reads GAGVSQSPRYKVTKRGQDVALRCDPISGHVSLYWYRQALGQGPEFLTYFNYEAQQDKSGLPNDRFSAERPEGSISTLTIQRTEQRDSAMYRCASSLALAVQETQYFGPGTRLLVL.